These T cell receptor beta chains were read from a single sample in a study of graft-versus-host responses after intestinal transplantation. These receptors' antigens are unknown. Clones were read by immunoSEQ multiplex PCR, and TCRdb kept only the in-frame ones, dropping some. The sample records over 100,000 clones, 85% to 95% being singletons. Sequencing used unstimulated CD4+ T cells sorted from spleen or lymph node cells, obtained before intestinal transplant. Source of these receptors: a human donor who received an intestinal transplant. The CDR3 runs from the conserved cysteine through the conserved F or W. The D gene is left open where the match is weak. Expanded clones are given a class, and other clones once, few, many or no size at all.

TRBJ2-7,-,-,TRBV7-2,CASSSDREAEQYF,TGTGCCAGCAGCTCCGACAGGGAGGCCGAGCAGTACTTC
TRBJ1-5,-,TRBD1,TRBV27,CASSSGRQGVSQPQHF,TGTGCCAGCAGTTCCGGTCGACAGGGAGTAAGTCAGCCCCAGCATTTT
TRBJ1-2,-,-,TRBV30,CAWSFVGASYTF,TGTGCCTGGAGTTTTGTCGGGGCAAGCTACACCTTC
TRBJ2-5,-,TRBD1,TRBV14,CASSQLTGGETQYF,TGTGCCAGCAGCCAGTTGACAGGGGGAGAGACCCAGTACTTC
TRBJ1-2,-,-,TRBV11-2,CASSLDEARGPYGYTF,TGTGCCAGCAGCTTAGATGAGGCCAGGGGACCCTATGGCTACACCTTC
TRBJ2-3,-,TRBD2,TRBV7-9,CASRGLAGVTDTQYF,TGTGCCAGCAGAGGACTGGCGGGAGTGACAGATACGCAGTATTTT
TRBJ1-3,-,TRBD1,TRBV6-5,CASSYRGGNTIYF,TGTGCCAGCAGCTACAGGGGCGGAAACACCATATATTTT
TRBJ1-5,few,-,TRBV7-2,CASSRNSNQPQHF,TGTGCCAGCAGCCGAAATAGCAATCAGCCCCAGCATTTT
TRBJ1-4,-,-,TRBV30,CAWSVRTGRNEKLFF,TGTGCCTGGAGTGTACGAACAGGCCGTAATGAAAAACTGTTTTTT
TRBJ1-4,few,TRBD1,TRBV5-6,CASSSRTGWGEKLFF,TGTGCCAGCAGCTCGAGGACAGGGTGGGGTGAAAAACTGTTTTTT